The clone carrying this T cell receptor (beta chain) was detected ten times or more. Its antigen remains unidentified. Time point indicated: pre-sensitization, week 0. The sample's treatment: therapeutic diphenylcyclopropenone sensitization with weekly scalp DPC. The ends were cut back, 4 bases at V and 6 bases at J, with 11 bases in the middle. Germline V gene lookup returns CDR1 SGHRS and CDR2 YFSETQ. The CDR3 is made up of 12 amino acids. TCRdb re-called the RACE reads through MiXCR, storing one row per CDR3 protein. The sample shows 300,000 to 450,000 distinct CDR3 sequences, 4% to 6% of them seen only once. The data belong to a study of human T cells and chemical hapten exposure. Study context: DPC 0.01% went on the upper back by patch test, with reading at 6 days.

The study's findings and limits: Compared with pre-sensitization or healthy control sets, expanded TCRs clustered more.

The material sequenced was whole blood, taken in connection with sensitization to the hapten diphenylcyclopropenone (DPC). The chain is built from TRBV5-1 and TRBJ2-7; unclear D gene. The TCR originated in a woman aged 45-60 years with alopecia areata. Some clones in this sample may be carry-over from other donors' samples. The CDR3 sequence: CASSPAEGEQYF. CDR3 nucleotides: TGCGCCAGCAGCCCGGCGGAAGGCGAGCAGTACTTC.